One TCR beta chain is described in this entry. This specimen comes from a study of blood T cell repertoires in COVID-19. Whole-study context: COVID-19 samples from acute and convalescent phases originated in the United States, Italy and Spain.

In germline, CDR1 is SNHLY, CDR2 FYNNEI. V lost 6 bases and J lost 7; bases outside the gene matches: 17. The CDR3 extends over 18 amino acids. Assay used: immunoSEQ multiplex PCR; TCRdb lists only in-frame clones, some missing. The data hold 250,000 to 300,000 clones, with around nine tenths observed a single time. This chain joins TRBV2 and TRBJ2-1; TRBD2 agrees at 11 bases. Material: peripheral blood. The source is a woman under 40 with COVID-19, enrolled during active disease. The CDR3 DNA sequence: TGTGCCAGCAGAAAACTCGTCCTAACTAGCGGGAGTGGAAATGAGCAGTTCTTC. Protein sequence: CASRKLVLTSGSGNEQFF.